Sequencing of this T cell receptor beta chain was carried out in a study of blood T cell repertoires in COVID-19. Study overall: Spain, Italy and the United States supplied samples that represented acute and convalescent COVID-19.

Losses at the gene ends were 0 bases for V and 4 bases for J; bases not matched to a gene: 5. The CDR3 is 15 residues long. Germline V gene sequence: CDR1 SGHRS, CDR2 YFSETQ. Participants, roughly 18 to 100 years old, spanned 25 or so US areas. Source study methods: Estimation of nucleated cell counts was performed using reference gene primer amplification. Assay: immunoSEQ multiplex PCR; the TCRdb copy retains only in-frame clones and omits some. V and J calls and clone size are as listed in that table; D and trimming were resolved from the DNA. Of hundreds of thousands of clones listed, roughly 87% are singletons.

The sample taken for sequencing was PBMCs or T cells enriched from blood (not recorded which). This sequence joins TRBV5-1 and TRBJ1-2, with 8 bases that match TRBD1. This clonotype was obtained from a woman in her late teens or twenties who had recovered from COVID-19. Written as DNA, the CDR3 is TGCGCCAGCAGCTTGGAAGGACAGGGTGTCTATGGCTACACCTTC. Translating it yields CASSLEGQGVYGYTF.